Below, one TCR beta chain is given with its context. Germline values: CDR1 LNHDA, CDR2 SQIVND (reference sequence). V lost 4 bases and J 5 bases, leaving 8 bases between the germline ends. The CDR3 covers 12 residues. The assay ran at deep level. Produced via immunoSEQ multiplex PCR; TCRdb's table is partial and in-frame only. In the table there are under 200,000 clones, about 93% of which are singletons. This sample is drawn from a study of shared clonotypes between healthy human individuals. Study-level background: CD4 naive and memory got three plates each, CD8 naive two, CD8 memory one.

The sequencing input was naive CD4+ T cells sorted from blood. Documented subset: CD45RA+ positively selected. The receptor was derived from a woman younger than 45 in good health. The chain joins TRBV19 to TRBJ1-2; D not certain. The CDR3 coding sequence is TGTGCCAGTAGTACATTGACGTATGGCTACACCTTC. It codes for CASSTLTYGYTF. The variable domain in full, completed from reference TRBV19 and TRBJ1-2, reads DGGITQSPKYLFRKEGQNVTLSCEQNLNHDAMYWYRQDPGQGLRLIYYSQIVNDFQKGDIAEGYSVSREKKESFPLTVTSAQKNPTAFYLCASSTLTYGYTFGSGTRLTVV.